A single sample is the source of the 6 T cell receptor beta chains below, sequenced in a study of shared clonotypes between healthy human individuals. The repertoire was sequenced with immunoSEQ multiplex PCR; TCRdb's copy has only in-frame clones and lacks some. The sample includes over 950,000 clones, around three quarters of them seen just once. Sequencing used memory CD4+ T cells from PBMCs. Subset described: CD45RA-negative fraction. All receptors come from a man between 18 and 35 years old in good health. Some clones in this sample may be carry-over from other donors' samples.

CDR3 amino acids: CASSRQGGSYNEQFF. CDR3 nucleotides: TGTGCCAGCAGCCGCCAGGGAGGCTCCTACAATGAGCAGTTCTTC. The chain recombines TRBV11-1 with TRBJ2-1; a possible D gene is TRBD2 (6 bases). The CDR3 loop spans 15 amino acids. The germline gives CDR1 SGHAT, CDR2 FQDESV (reference sequence). V was clipped by 5 bases and J by 0 bases, with 11 bases between them.

The chain carries TRBV4-1 and TRBJ1-2; TRBD1 is a possible D gene (6 bases). The CDR3 length is 16 residues. Germline CDR1 and CDR2: MGHRA and YSYEKL. The V end was cut by 4 bases, the J end by 2 bases, with 17 bases between. CDR3 DNA sequence: TGCGCCAGCAGCCCCCCCGGACAGCTGGTGAACTATGGCTACACCTTC. The encoded protein is CASSPPGQLVNYGYTF.

The V gene is TRBV29-1, the J gene TRBJ2-7, with D possibly matching TRBD1 (6 bases). Deletions cut 5 bases from V and 6 bases from J, with 11 bases between. The CDR3 runs 11 residues. Germline assignment: CDR1 SQVTM and CDR2 ANQGSEA. CDR3 bases: TGCAGCGTTTACAGGGATCGCGAGCAGTACTTC. It specifies CSVYRDREQYF.

This clone was seen a handful of times. This CDR3 reads CAWSVGGLPFF. The CDR3 DNA reads as TGTGCCTGGAGTGTTGGAGGGTTACCTTTCTTT. The gene calls are TRBV30 and TRBJ1-1, with unresolved D. V dropped 0 bases and J dropped 12 bases, with 11 bases sitting between them. CDR3 size: 11 residues. Germline V gives CDR1 GTSNPN, CDR2 SVGIG (reference sequence).

This clone was recorded once. The chain combines TRBV2 with TRBJ2-2; TRBD2 might be the D (5 bases). CDR1 and CDR2 from the germline V gene are SNHLY and FYNNEI. V gave up 4 bases and J gave up 0 bases, with 6 bases separating them. CDR3 length: 14 residues. CDR3 nucleotides: TGTGCCAGCAGTGGCGGGTCGAACACCGGGGAGCTGTTTTTT. Translation: CASSGGSNTGELFF.

This clone has only a few counts. CDR3 sequence reads: CASSMGTGGASDTQYF. CDR3 nucleotides: TGTGCCAGTAGTATGGGGACAGGGGGCGCTTCAGATACGCAGTATTTT. This sequence joins TRBV19 and TRBJ2-3, with 12 nucleotides matching TRBD1. J gave up 4 bases and V 3 bases, and 5 bases lay outside the gene matches. Looked up from germline, CDR1 is LNHDA and CDR2 is SQIVND (reference sequence). CDR3 size: 16 residues.